A selection of T cell receptor beta chains follows, all from one sample in a study of blood T cell repertoires in COVID-19. Repertoires were generated with immunoSEQ multiplex PCR, while TCRdb's copy carries only in-frame clones and drops some. The table includes tens of thousands of clones, roughly nine tenths detected once. The sequenced material came from peripheral blood. Receptor source: a man between 60 and 70 years old with active COVID-19. Each CDR3 is given without its conserved first and last residue. Fields, in order: CDR3 length, V gene, J gene, CDR3 protein.

cdr3_length: 13
v_call: TRBV7-3
j_call: TRBJ2-1
cdr3_aa: ASSLWTSRDNEQF

cdr3_length: 10
v_call: TRBV28
j_call: TRBJ2-2
cdr3_aa: ASSLRPGELF

cdr3_length: 16
v_call: TRBV27
j_call: TRBJ2-2
cdr3_aa: ASSHTFRTSGRAGELF

cdr3_length: 13
v_call: TRBV7-2
j_call: TRBJ2-7
cdr3_aa: ASSGSGRGTWEQY

cdr3_length: 13
v_call: TRBV5-1
j_call: TRBJ1-2
cdr3_aa: ASSSTGTGGYGYT

cdr3_length: 12
v_call: TRBV5-4
j_call: TRBJ2-1
cdr3_aa: ASSSGGSYNEQF

cdr3_length: 14
v_call: TRBV4-2
j_call: TRBJ2-7
cdr3_aa: ASSQDYTSATYEQY

cdr3_length: 13
v_call: TRBV19
j_call: TRBJ1-1
cdr3_aa: ASSIGGRIITEAF

cdr3_length: 13
v_call: TRBV5-4
j_call: TRBJ1-6
cdr3_aa: ASSSTGKGQSPLH

cdr3_length: 12
v_call: TRBV29-1
j_call: TRBJ2-3
cdr3_aa: SVGAALPTDTQY

cdr3_length: 13
v_call: TRBV6-5
j_call: TRBJ1-6
cdr3_aa: ASSYWDSRNSPLH